The 13 T cell receptor beta chains listed next were all sequenced from one sample in a study of beta chain features in type 1 diabetes. cDNA synthesis used the whole RNA isolate, giving expressed TCRB sequences. Here immunoSEQ multiplex PCR was the method, and the copy in TCRdb shows in-frame clones only, minus some. The sample lists more than 85,000 clones, less than 40% occurring once. Sequences were obtained from stem cell memory CD4+ T cells from blood. The receptors here all came from a woman aged 18-30 years in good health.

The rearrangement joins TRBV28 to TRBJ2-5; unclear D gene. V shed 5 bases and J shed 3 bases, with 10 bases lying between them. CDR3 length: 13 amino acids. In germline, CDR1 is MDHEN, CDR2 SYDVKM. For the CDR3, the DNA is TGTGCCAGCAGTCTCTACAGAAAAGAGACCCAGTACTTC. Translation: CASSLYRKETQYF.

V usage is TRBV7-2 and J usage is TRBJ2-7; 9 bases are a match to TRBD1. V was clipped by 0 bases and J by 5 bases; unmatched bases: 11. This CDR3 region has 17 residues. Germline V gene lookup returns CDR1 SGHTA and CDR2 FQGNSA. CDR3 coding DNA: TGTGCCAGCAGCTTAGCGGGGTCGGGGACAGGGACCAACGAGCAGTACTTC. This encodes CASSLAGSGTGTNEQYF. Complete variable domain (other parts from reference TRBV7-2 and TRBJ2-7): GAGVSQSPSNKVTEKGKDVELRCDPISGHTALYWYRQSLGQGLEFLIYFQGNSAPDKSGLPSDRFSAERTGGSVSTLTIQRTQQEDSAVYLCASSLAGSGTGTNEQYFGPGTRLTVT.

V and J are TRBV28 and TRBJ2-7; 8 bases map to TRBD2. The CDR3 totals 16 residues. Germline V gene data show CDR1 as MDHEN and CDR2 as SYDVKM. V lost 4 bases to trimming and J lost 0 bases; unmatched junction nucleotides: 8. CDR3 sequence (DNA): TGTGCCAGCAGTTCGTCCAGCGGGAGACTCTCCTACGAGCAGTACTTC. Its protein is CASSSSSGRLSYEQYF.

To note about this clone: Other DNA sequences from this sample encode an identical CDR3 as well. The chain has TRBV6-5 and TRBJ1-1; D gene ambiguous. This CDR3 region has 11 residues. Germline assignment: CDR1 MNHEY and CDR2 SVGAGI. V shed 4 bases and J shed 2 bases, with 2 bases lying between them. The CDR3 DNA follows: TGTGCCAGCAGTTCTAACACTGAAGCTTTCTTT. This translates into CASSSNTEAFF.

This clone occurred a few times. The chain combines TRBV5-8 with TRBJ2-4; 8 bases are a match to TRBD1. The CDR3 sequence is 17 residues long. The germline V gene has CDR1 SGHTS and CDR2 YDEGEE. The ends lost 4 bases at V and 4 bases at J; junction bases unmatched: 13. CDR3 loop: CASSLRYSTGGKNIQYF. The CDR3 DNA sequence: TGTGCCAGCAGCCTACGTTACTCCACAGGGGGGAAAAACATTCAGTACTTC.

The rearrangement uses TRBV6-1 and TRBJ1-1; the D gene is possibly TRBD1 (5 bases). The CDR3 totals 12 residues. The V end lost 5 bases, the J end lost 3 bases, and 7 bases lay between the germline ends. Germline CDR1 reads MNHNS; CDR2 reads SASEGT. The CDR3 DNA sequence: TGTGCCAGCAGTAGGGGTTACACTGAAGCTTTCTTT. Translating it yields CASSRGYTEAFF.

This chain uses TRBV6-5 with TRBJ2-1; TRBD2 matches 8 bases. CDR3 size: 15 residues. The ends lost 4 bases at V and 10 bases at J; junction bases unmatched: 12. Germline loops: CDR1 MNHEY, CDR2 SVGAGI. For the CDR3, the DNA is TGTGCCAGCAGTTTACAAGCGGGAGCCACACGGGAGCAGTTCTTC. It specifies CASSLQAGATREQFF.

DNA of the CDR3: TGTGCCAGCAGCCTACAGGGGTCTGGGGCCAACGTCCTGACTTTC. Translating gives CASSLQGSGANVLTF. The genes are TRBV6-6 and TRBJ2-6, with TRBD1 matching 7 bases. Trimming took 6 bases from V and 1 from J; bases not matched to a gene: 3. The CDR3 loop spans 15 amino acids. Germline V lookup: CDR1 MNHNY, CDR2 SVGAGI (reference sequence).

The chain recombines TRBV2 with TRBJ1-5; 8 nucleotides line up with TRBD1. With 4 bases clipped from V and 5 bases from J, the junction kept 4 bases outside the gene matches. CDR3 size: 14 residues. Germline assignment: CDR1 SNHLY and CDR2 FYNNEI. In nucleotides, the CDR3 is TGTGCCAGCAGTGGGCAGGGGGCTTATCAGCCCCAGCATTTT. Its protein product is CASSGQGAYQPQHF.

The chain recombines TRBV5-1 with TRBJ2-6; 8 bases map to TRBD1. The junction had 13 bases not matched to a gene; V was cut back by 5 bases and J by 0 bases. Germline V lookup: CDR1 SGHRS, CDR2 YFSETQ. The CDR3 runs to 19 residues. The CDR3 DNA reads TGCGCCAGCAGGTACATTACGGGACAGGTCTACTCTGGGGCCAACGTCCTGACTTTC. Translated, it gives CASRYITGQVYSGANVLTF.

This clone was counted only a few times. The chain has TRBV4-2 and TRBJ2-1, with D perhaps matching TRBD2 (6 bases). CDR1 is LGHNA, CDR2 YNFKEQ, per germline. The CDR3 extends over 16 amino acids. The V end lost 4 bases, the J end lost 6 bases, and 19 bases lay between the germline ends. CDR3 coding DNA: TGTGCCAGCAGCCTCGGACTCCTCTCCGGGGGCAATGAGCAGTTCTTC. Translation gives CASSLGLLSGGNEQFF.

This clone was seen more than once but under ten times. This chain links TRBV20-1 with TRBJ2-7; D is uncertain. The V end lost 2 bases, the J end lost 3 bases, and 5 bases lay between the germline ends. This CDR3 is built from 11 residues. Per the germline V gene, CDR1 is DFQATT and CDR2 is SNEGSKA (reference sequence). The CDR3 sequence is CSARPYYEQYF. CDR3 nucleotides: TGCAGTGCTAGACCCTACTACGAGCAGTACTTC.

The chain joins TRBV7-9 to TRBJ2-7, with a possible D match to TRBD2 (5 bases). Germline V gives CDR1 SEHNR, CDR2 FQNEAQ (reference sequence). V lost 1 base to trimming and J lost 7 bases, with 14 bases between them. CDR3 length equals 14 residues. The CDR3 here is CASSLDPGFWEQYF. As DNA, the CDR3 is TGTGCCAGCAGCTTAGATCCGGGGTTCTGGGAGCAGTACTTC.